A selection of T cell receptor beta chains follows, all from one sample in a study of early T cells in non-severe SARS-CoV-2 infection. TCRdb reanalysed the 5' RACE reads using MiXCR and keeps one entry per CDR3 protein. The data show 61,000 or so distinct CDR3 sequences, about 12% seen once. This sample comprised whole blood, obtained at baseline. These receptors all come from an adult who was a healthcare worker with PCR-confirmed SARS-CoV-2 infection or an uninfected control (not recorded which). The donor label of this sample is uncertain. The CDR3 runs from the conserved cysteine through the conserved F or W. A D gene is named only where the DNA matches it firmly. Only some rows state a clone size, as once, few, many or a class for expanded clones.

j_call: TRBJ2-3
v_call: TRBV12-3/TRBV12-4
clone_size: many
cdr3_length: 15
d_call: TRBD2
cdr3_nt: TGTGCCAGCAGTTTCCCCGCGGGGGGCACAGATACGCAGTATTTT
cdr3_aa: CASSFPAGGTDTQYF

j_call: TRBJ1-6
v_call: TRBV6-6
clone_size: few
cdr3_length: 12
d_call: -
cdr3_nt: TGTGCCAGCAGTTACGGACAGCCCGCCCTCCACTTT
cdr3_aa: CASSYGQPALHF

j_call: TRBJ2-3
v_call: TRBV7-2
clone_size: -
cdr3_length: 15
d_call: -
cdr3_nt: TGTGCCAGCAGCTTAGCTCAGGGTCCCACAGATACGCAGTATTTT
cdr3_aa: CASSLAQGPTDTQYF

j_call: TRBJ1-3
v_call: TRBV4-1
clone_size: -
cdr3_length: 16
d_call: -
cdr3_nt: TGCGCCAGCAGCCAAGACAGGGGTTGGGGAGGAAACACCATATATTTT
cdr3_aa: CASSQDRGWGGNTIYF

j_call: TRBJ2-5
v_call: TRBV12-3/TRBV12-4
clone_size: many
cdr3_length: 15
d_call: TRBD2
cdr3_nt: TGTGCCAGCAGCCTCGGTACTAGCGGGGGTTGGACCCAGTACTTC
cdr3_aa: CASSLGTSGGWTQYF

j_call: TRBJ2-3
v_call: TRBV7-3
clone_size: many
cdr3_length: 17
d_call: TRBD2
cdr3_nt: TGTGCCAGCAGCTTATTCGGCGGGGGGGCCATAACAGATACGCAGTATTTT
cdr3_aa: CASSLFGGGAITDTQYF

j_call: TRBJ2-3
v_call: TRBV29-1
clone_size: -
cdr3_length: 16
d_call: TRBD2
cdr3_nt: TGCAGCGTAAAAGGACTAGCGGGACGCAGCACAGATACGCAGTATTTT
cdr3_aa: CSVKGLAGRSTDTQYF

j_call: TRBJ2-1
v_call: TRBV18
clone_size: few
cdr3_length: 14
d_call: TRBD2
cdr3_nt: TGTGCCAGCTCACCACTCGCGGGGGACAATGAGCAGTTCTTC
cdr3_aa: CASSPLAGDNEQFF

j_call: TRBJ2-6
v_call: TRBV7-9
clone_size: few
cdr3_length: 17
d_call: -
cdr3_nt: TGTGCCAGCAGCTCGGGACGGCCGGCCTCTGGGGCCAACGTCCTGACTTTC
cdr3_aa: CASSSGRPASGANVLTF

j_call: TRBJ2-5
v_call: TRBV20-1
clone_size: many
cdr3_length: 16
d_call: TRBD2
cdr3_nt: TGCAGTGCTAGCCCCCGGACTAGCCGACCAAAAGAGACCCAGTACTTC
cdr3_aa: CSASPRTSRPKETQYF

j_call: TRBJ2-3
v_call: TRBV12-3/TRBV12-4
clone_size: few
cdr3_length: 16
d_call: TRBD2
cdr3_nt: TGTGCCAGCAGTTTAAGGACTAGCGGGATCACAGATACGCAGTATTTT
cdr3_aa: CASSLRTSGITDTQYF

j_call: TRBJ1-2
v_call: TRBV7-3
clone_size: few
cdr3_length: 14
d_call: -
cdr3_nt: TGTGCCAGCAGCCGTGACAGAACTAACTATGGCTACACCTTC
cdr3_aa: CASSRDRTNYGYTF

j_call: TRBJ2-1
v_call: TRBV6-2/TRBV6-3
clone_size: few
cdr3_length: 15
d_call: -
cdr3_nt: TGTGCCAGCAGAGTCGGAGGGGCCAAGGGCAATGAGCAGTTCTTC
cdr3_aa: CASRVGGAKGNEQFF

j_call: TRBJ2-5
v_call: TRBV30
clone_size: few
cdr3_length: 14
d_call: TRBD2
cdr3_nt: TGTGCCTGGAGTGAGCGGGGGAGACAAGAGACCCAGTACTTC
cdr3_aa: CAWSERGRQETQYF

j_call: TRBJ1-1
v_call: TRBV20-1
clone_size: many
cdr3_length: 13
d_call: -
cdr3_nt: TGCAGTGCTAGACAAGGACAGAACACTGAAGCTTTCTTT
cdr3_aa: CSARQGQNTEAFF

j_call: TRBJ1-1
v_call: TRBV10-2
clone_size: few
cdr3_length: 13
d_call: -
cdr3_nt: TGCGCCAGCAGCCCGTGGGGAAACACTGAAGCTTTCTTT
cdr3_aa: CASSPWGNTEAFF

j_call: TRBJ1-2
v_call: TRBV6-1
clone_size: -
cdr3_length: 13
d_call: TRBD1
cdr3_nt: TGTGCCAGCACCCGGGACAGCTTCTATGGCTACACCTTC
cdr3_aa: CASTRDSFYGYTF

j_call: TRBJ1-1
v_call: TRBV7-8
clone_size: -
cdr3_length: 14
d_call: -
cdr3_nt: TGTGCCAGCAGCCGCCGACAGGCTAACACTGAAGCTTTCTTT
cdr3_aa: CASSRRQANTEAFF

j_call: TRBJ2-3
v_call: TRBV11-3
clone_size: -
cdr3_length: 15
d_call: -
cdr3_nt: TGTGCCAGCAGCCATCGGACAGCTAGCACAGATACGCAGTATTTT
cdr3_aa: CASSHRTASTDTQYF

j_call: TRBJ2-3
v_call: TRBV7-2
clone_size: few
cdr3_length: 18
d_call: TRBD2
cdr3_nt: TGTGCCAGCAGCTTAGCGGGACTAGCGGGGGGACGCACAGATACGCAGTATTTT
cdr3_aa: CASSLAGLAGGRTDTQYF

j_call: TRBJ2-3
v_call: TRBV2
clone_size: -
cdr3_length: 14
d_call: TRBD1
cdr3_nt: TGTGCCAGCACCGCAGGGGGAGTCACAGATACGCAGTATTTT
cdr3_aa: CASTAGGVTDTQYF

j_call: TRBJ2-1
v_call: TRBV10-1
clone_size: -
cdr3_length: 12
d_call: -
cdr3_nt: TGCGCCAGCAGTGATGAGGTGGATGAGCAGTTCTTC
cdr3_aa: CASSDEVDEQFF

j_call: TRBJ2-3
v_call: TRBV10-3
clone_size: many
cdr3_length: 15
d_call: TRBD2
cdr3_nt: TGTGCCATCAGTGAGACTAGCGGGGCCCAAGATACGCAGTATTTT
cdr3_aa: CAISETSGAQDTQYF

j_call: TRBJ2-5
v_call: TRBV28
clone_size: -
cdr3_length: 13
d_call: -
cdr3_nt: TGTGCCAGCAGTTCCGGGGCCAAAGAGACCCAGTACTTC
cdr3_aa: CASSSGAKETQYF

j_call: TRBJ2-3
v_call: TRBV11-2
clone_size: few
cdr3_length: 12
d_call: -
cdr3_nt: TGTGCCAGCAGCTTGGGACAAGATACGCAGTATTTT
cdr3_aa: CASSLGQDTQYF

j_call: TRBJ1-2
v_call: TRBV20-1
clone_size: few
cdr3_length: 13
d_call: TRBD1
cdr3_nt: TGCAGTGCCGCCCCCGACAGGGGCTATGGCTACACCTTC
cdr3_aa: CSAAPDRGYGYTF

j_call: TRBJ2-5
v_call: TRBV19
clone_size: many
cdr3_length: 13
d_call: -
cdr3_nt: TGTGCCAGCCAGGGGTCAGCCCAAGAGACCCAGTACTTC
cdr3_aa: CASQGSAQETQYF

j_call: TRBJ1-3
v_call: TRBV7-2
clone_size: few
cdr3_length: 15
d_call: -
cdr3_nt: TGTGCCAGCAGCCAACGTGGGGGGGGCTGGGACACCATATATTTT
cdr3_aa: CASSQRGGGWDTIYF

j_call: TRBJ2-5
v_call: TRBV4-1
clone_size: -
cdr3_length: 17
d_call: -
cdr3_nt: TGCGCCAGCAGCCGGACTTTCGCGGGGACGTACCAAGAGACCCAGTACTTC
cdr3_aa: CASSRTFAGTYQETQYF

j_call: TRBJ1-1
v_call: TRBV29-1
clone_size: many
cdr3_length: 11
d_call: -
cdr3_nt: TGCAGCGGGGACGTTGGCACTGAAGCTTTCTTT
cdr3_aa: CSGDVGTEAFF

j_call: TRBJ2-5
v_call: TRBV12-3/TRBV12-4
clone_size: -
cdr3_length: 15
d_call: TRBD1
cdr3_nt: TGTGCCAGCAGTTTAGGCGACAGGGATTCGGAGACCCAGTACTTC
cdr3_aa: CASSLGDRDSETQYF

j_call: TRBJ2-3
v_call: TRBV19
clone_size: few
cdr3_length: 15
d_call: -
cdr3_nt: TGTGCCAGTAGTATCTCCAAAGCTAGCACAGATACGCAGTATTTT
cdr3_aa: CASSISKASTDTQYF

j_call: TRBJ1-1
v_call: TRBV5-1
clone_size: -
cdr3_length: 15
d_call: -
cdr3_nt: TGCGCCAGCAGCTTTAAGAGGGGATGGGACACTGAAGCTTTCTTT
cdr3_aa: CASSFKRGWDTEAFF

j_call: TRBJ2-1
v_call: TRBV12-3/TRBV12-4
clone_size: -
cdr3_length: 14
d_call: TRBD1
cdr3_nt: TGTGCCAGTTTGGGGGACAGGGATAACCATGAGCAGTTCTTC
cdr3_aa: CASLGDRDNHEQFF

j_call: TRBJ1-2
v_call: TRBV6-5
clone_size: many
cdr3_length: 12
d_call: -
cdr3_nt: TGTGCCAGCAGTTCGTTTTCTGGTGGCTACACCTTC
cdr3_aa: CASSSFSGGYTF

j_call: TRBJ2-3
v_call: TRBV11-3
clone_size: many
cdr3_length: 15
d_call: -
cdr3_nt: TGTGCCAGCAGCACTTGGGACGGAGGGGCAGATACGCAGTATTTT
cdr3_aa: CASSTWDGGADTQYF

j_call: TRBJ2-5
v_call: TRBV20-1
clone_size: few
cdr3_length: 12
d_call: TRBD1
cdr3_nt: TGCAGTGCACAGGGGGCACAAGAGACCCAGTACTTC
cdr3_aa: CSAQGAQETQYF

j_call: TRBJ2-3
v_call: TRBV10-1
clone_size: -
cdr3_length: 12
d_call: -
cdr3_nt: TGCGCCAGCAACTCAGCTGGGAGATACGCAGTATTT
cdr3_aa: CASNSAGRYAVF

j_call: TRBJ2-3
v_call: TRBV5-1
clone_size: few
cdr3_length: 12
d_call: -
cdr3_nt: TGCGCCAGCGAGGGGGGCACAGATACGCAGTATTTT
cdr3_aa: CASEGGTDTQYF

j_call: TRBJ1-5
v_call: TRBV3-1
clone_size: -
cdr3_length: 14
d_call: -
cdr3_nt: TGTGCCAGCAGCCGAAGTGGGAGCAATCAGCCCCAGCATTTT
cdr3_aa: CASSRSGSNQPQHF

j_call: TRBJ2-2
v_call: TRBV27
clone_size: -
cdr3_length: 19
d_call: TRBD1
cdr3_nt: TGTGCCAGCAGTTTATCGTTAAGGAGGGACAGGGGGAACACCGGGGAGCTGTTTTTT
cdr3_aa: CASSLSLRRDRGNTGELFF

j_call: TRBJ1-5
v_call: TRBV28
clone_size: few
cdr3_length: 14
d_call: -
cdr3_nt: TGTGCCAGCAGGGGGAGGGGAGCTAGTCAGCCCCAGCATTTT
cdr3_aa: CASRGRGASQPQHF

j_call: TRBJ2-1
v_call: TRBV12-3/TRBV12-4
clone_size: few
cdr3_length: 16
d_call: -
cdr3_nt: TGTGCCAGCAGTTTAGCACCGGGGGCCGCTCACAATGAGCAGTTCTTC
cdr3_aa: CASSLAPGAAHNEQFF

j_call: TRBJ1-1
v_call: TRBV6-6
clone_size: -
cdr3_length: 14
d_call: -
cdr3_nt: TGTGCCAGCAGTTACTACCAGGGGAACACTGAAGCTTTCTTT
cdr3_aa: CASSYYQGNTEAFF

j_call: TRBJ2-2
v_call: TRBV2
clone_size: -
cdr3_length: 16
d_call: TRBD2
cdr3_nt: TGTGCCAGCAGGAATAACCTAGCGGCGGGCACCGGGGAGCTGTTTTTT
cdr3_aa: CASRNNLAAGTGELFF

j_call: TRBJ2-1
v_call: TRBV12-3/TRBV12-4
clone_size: -
cdr3_length: 12
d_call: -
cdr3_nt: TGTGCCAGCAGCCAAGGGCCGGGGGAGCAGTTCTTC
cdr3_aa: CASSQGPGEQFF

j_call: TRBJ1-1
v_call: TRBV27
clone_size: many
cdr3_length: 16
d_call: -
cdr3_nt: TGTGCCAGCAGTCCTATTTCCTGGACCCCTTTAAACGAAGCTTTCTTT
cdr3_aa: CASSPISWTPLNEAFF

j_call: TRBJ2-5
v_call: TRBV10-2
clone_size: -
cdr3_length: 13
d_call: TRBD2
cdr3_nt: TGCGCCAGCACGGGAGGGGTTGTAGAGACCCAGTACTTC
cdr3_aa: CASTGGVVETQYF

j_call: TRBJ1-5
v_call: TRBV19
clone_size: few
cdr3_length: 13
d_call: -
cdr3_nt: TGTGCCAGTAAAGGGGCGGGCAATCAGCCCCAGCATTTT
cdr3_aa: CASKGAGNQPQHF

j_call: TRBJ1-1
v_call: TRBV10-1
clone_size: many
cdr3_length: 15
d_call: -
cdr3_nt: TGCGCCAGCAGTGAAGGGACGGGGAACCCCACTGAAGCTTTCTTT
cdr3_aa: CASSEGTGNPTEAFF

j_call: TRBJ2-6
v_call: TRBV7-9
clone_size: -
cdr3_length: 17
d_call: TRBD1
cdr3_nt: TGTGCCAGCAGCTTCCCCAGGACAGGGGCTGGGGCCAACGTCCTGACTTTC
cdr3_aa: CASSFPRTGAGANVLTF

j_call: TRBJ2-5
v_call: TRBV3-1
clone_size: -
cdr3_length: 14
d_call: -
cdr3_nt: TGTGCCAGCAGCCCACGGGGCTCCCAAGAGACCCAGTACTTC
cdr3_aa: CASSPRGSQETQYF

j_call: TRBJ2-3
v_call: TRBV12-3/TRBV12-4
clone_size: -
cdr3_length: 13
d_call: -
cdr3_nt: TGTGCCAGCAGTATGGGGCGCACAGATACGCAGTATTTT
cdr3_aa: CASSMGRTDTQYF

j_call: TRBJ1-1
v_call: TRBV25-1
clone_size: few
cdr3_length: 17
d_call: -
cdr3_nt: TGTGCCAGCAGTGTCACCTCCGGGGGCCGCATGAACACTGAAGCTTTCTTT
cdr3_aa: CASSVTSGGRMNTEAFF

j_call: TRBJ2-5
v_call: TRBV7-9
clone_size: many
cdr3_length: 15
d_call: -
cdr3_nt: TGTGCCAGCAGCTTACTAGCTTCGATCCGGGAGACCCAGTACTTC
cdr3_aa: CASSLLASIRETQYF

j_call: TRBJ1-1
v_call: TRBV18
clone_size: many
cdr3_length: 14
d_call: -
cdr3_nt: TGTGCCAGCTCACCAGAGGACTCGAACACTGAAGCTTTCTTT
cdr3_aa: CASSPEDSNTEAFF

j_call: TRBJ1-1
v_call: TRBV20-1
clone_size: many
cdr3_length: 13
d_call: TRBD1
cdr3_nt: TGCAGTGCTAGTCGGACAGGGGGAACTGAAGCTTTCTTT
cdr3_aa: CSASRTGGTEAFF

j_call: TRBJ2-7
v_call: TRBV7-8
clone_size: many
cdr3_length: 14
d_call: TRBD2
cdr3_nt: TGTGCCAGCAGCTTAATTGGGGGGGGCTACGAGCAGTACTTC
cdr3_aa: CASSLIGGGYEQYF

j_call: TRBJ2-1
v_call: TRBV29-1
clone_size: few
cdr3_length: 13
d_call: -
cdr3_nt: TGCAGCGTGACCTCCGGGACCGACAATGAGCAGTTCTTC
cdr3_aa: CSVTSGTDNEQFF

j_call: TRBJ2-3
v_call: TRBV3-1
clone_size: few
cdr3_length: 14
d_call: -
cdr3_nt: TGTGCCAGCAGCCAAGATTACCACACAGATACGCAGTATTTT
cdr3_aa: CASSQDYHTDTQYF